The 29 T cell receptor beta chains in this list originate from one sample, sequenced in a study of healthy donors' naive CD4 and CD8 T cells. Each TCR library used roughly 490 ng of total RNA and a linear amplification protocol. Each CDR3 protein gets one entry after TCRdb re-called the reads with MiXCR. The repertoire holds around 200,000 distinct CDR3 sequences, with around three quarters as singletons. Sequencing was done on a sample of naive CD4+ and CD8+ T cells sorted from blood, pooled from several donors. These receptors were collected from a pool of human donors in good health; the sample pools cells from several healthy donors.

V gene TRBV19 combines with J gene TRBJ2-1; 11 bases line up with TRBD2. CDR3 length: 15 residues. V was clipped by 6 bases and J by 0 bases; unmatched bases: 1. Germline loops: CDR1 LNHDA, CDR2 SQIVND (reference sequence). The CDR3 DNA reads TGTGCCAGTAGGGGACTAGCGGCCTCCTACAATGAGCAGTTCTTC. It codes for CASRGLAASYNEQFF.

This clonotype occurred a few times. The chain joins TRBV28 to TRBJ1-1; weak D call: TRBD1 (5 bases). The germline V and J ends were trimmed by 8 bases and 1 base, with 17 bases remaining between them. Germline values: CDR1 MDHEN, CDR2 SYDVKM. This CDR3 is 15 amino acids long. In nucleotides, the CDR3 is TGTGCCAGCCAACGGGACCTTTTCCGGAACACTGAAGCTTTCTTT. It translates to CASQRDLFRNTEAFF.

This clonotype was seen a few times. This rearrangement joins TRBV5-5 to TRBJ2-3; a weak D match, TRBD2 (6 bases). V was shortened by 4 bases and J by 2 bases, with 20 bases between the two germline ends. CDR3 size: 17 residues. CDR1 is SGHKS, CDR2 YYEKEE, per germline (reference sequence). The chain's CDR3 is CASSRRDSGDPTDTQYF. In nucleotides, the CDR3 is TGTGCCAGCAGCAGGAGGGATAGCGGAGATCCCACAGATACGCAGTATTTT.

The chain is built from TRBV19 and TRBJ1-5; 8 nucleotides align to TRBD1. Trimming took 9 bases from V and 5 from J; bases not matched to a gene: 15. From germline, CDR1 is LNHDA and CDR2 SQIVND (reference sequence). The CDR3 is 16 residues long. CDR3 DNA: TGTGCCAGCAATAGAGGGGACAGGCGGGAACATCAGCCCCAGCATTTT. Translated: CASNRGDRREHQPQHF.

The rearrangement uses TRBV29-1 and TRBJ2-7; tentatively, D is TRBD1 (6 bases). Germline V CDR1 and CDR2: SQVTM, ANQGSEA. CDR3 length equals 15 residues. The V and J ends lost 1 base and 5 bases respectively, with 18 bases between them. The CDR3: CSVEGGRQAPDEQYF. CDR3 DNA: TGCAGCGTTGAAGGGGGGAGACAGGCCCCTGACGAGCAGTACTTC.

As to this clonotype: Germline is not matched at one junction end, which may reflect a read error. This chain joins TRBV19 and TRBJ2-7; D call uncertain. The CDR3 sequence is 13 residues long. The germline CDR1 and CDR2 sequences are LNHDA and SQIVND (reference sequence). CDR3 DNA: TGTGCCAGTGGTATCGGCCGGTCCTACGAGCAGTACTTC. Translating it yields CASGIGRSYEQYF.

The genes are TRBV29-1 and TRBJ2-1; 8 bases agree with TRBD1. The CDR3 runs 16 residues. Germline V gene sequence: CDR1 SQVTM, CDR2 ANQGSEA. The ends lost 3 bases at V and 6 bases at J; junction bases unmatched: 13. The CDR3 bases are TGCAGCGTTGATTCATTCCCCGACAGGGGTAGCAATGAGCAGTTCTTC. This encodes CSVDSFPDRGSNEQFF.

The chain recombines TRBV7-8 with TRBJ2-3; D remains unclear. V was cut by 4 bases and J by 3 bases, with 11 bases left in between. The CDR3 sequence is 14 residues long. Looked up from germline, CDR1 is SGHVS and CDR2 is FQNEAQ. For the CDR3, the DNA is TGTGCCAGCAGCTGGCCCGCGGTGACAGATACGCAGTATTTT. It codes for CASSWPAVTDTQYF.

V is TRBV27 and J is TRBJ2-1; a possible D gene is TRBD2 (6 bases). This CDR3 region has 15 residues. Germline V gives CDR1 MNHEY, CDR2 SMNVEV (reference sequence). V was cut by 7 bases and J by 1 base, with 14 bases left in between. DNA of the CDR3: TGTGCCAGCAAACTCGGGACTTCTTCCTACAATGAGCAGTTCTTC. Its protein is CASKLGTSSYNEQFF.

The rearrangement uses TRBV29-1 and TRBJ2-2; TRBD2 might be the D (6 bases). This CDR3 comprises 15 residues. CDR1 is SQVTM and CDR2 is ANQGSEA in the germline V gene. Trimming cost V 0 bases and J 3 bases, with 11 bases left between them. The CDR3 bases are TGCAGCGTTGAAGATGGAGGGACTTACACCGGGGAGCTGTTTTTT. Its protein product is CSVEDGGTYTGELFF.

The chain recombines TRBV27 with TRBJ1-5; D ambiguous. This CDR3 comprises 14 residues. Trimming took off 5 bases at V and 0 bases at J, with 8 bases between the two ends. Per germline, CDR1 MNHEY and CDR2 SMNVEV (reference sequence). CDR3 amino acids: CASSQADSNQPQHF. The DNA for the CDR3 is TGTGCCAGCAGTCAGGCCGATAGCAATCAGCCCCAGCATTTT.

The chain is built from TRBV30 and TRBJ2-1; D gene ambiguous. CDR1 is GTSNPN, CDR2 SVGIG, per germline (reference sequence). This CDR3 region has 11 residues. V dropped 0 bases and J dropped 13 bases, with 10 bases sitting between them. This CDR3 reads CAWSVSLLQFF. CDR3 in DNA: TGTGCCTGGAGTGTATCCTTGCTTCAGTTCTTC. The complete variable domain, with remaining parts taken from reference TRBV30 and TRBJ2-1, reads SQTIHQWPATLVQPVGSPLSLECTVEGTSNPNLYWYRQAAGRGLQLLFYSVGIGQISSEVPQNLSASRPQDRQFILSSKKLLLSDSGFYLCAWSVSLLQFFGPGTRLTVL.

The chain links TRBV29-1 to TRBJ2-2, with 7 bases fitting TRBD2. Germline V gives CDR1 SQVTM, CDR2 ANQGSEA. Trimming took 7 bases from V and 3 from J; bases not matched to a gene: 11. The CDR3 totals 15 residues. The CDR3 nucleotides read TGCAGCGCCGGTGGGGGGAGGGCCCACACCGGGGAGCTGTTTTTT. Its translation is CSAGGGRAHTGELFF.

The chain carries TRBV18 and TRBJ1-3; 7 nucleotides line up with TRBD1. Per germline, CDR1 KGHSH and CDR2 LQKENI. The trim removed 3 bases at V and 0 bases at J, leaving 5 bases unmatched. The CDR3 has 16 residues. In DNA, the CDR3 is TGTGCCAGCTCACCCGAGGGGGCTAGCTCTGGAAACACCATATATTTT. It codes for CASSPEGASSGNTIYF. Variable domain in full (rest from reference TRBV18 and TRBJ1-3): NAGVMQNPRHLVRRRGQEARLRCSPMKGHSHVYWYRQLPEEGLKFMVYLQKENIIDESGMPKERFSAEFPKEGPSILRIQQVVRGDSAAYFCASSPEGASSGNTIYFGEGSWLTVV.

This clonotype was seen only a few times. The chain couples TRBV15 to TRBJ1-1; no clear D. Germline V gives CDR1 LNHNV, CDR2 YYDKDF (reference sequence). The CDR3 has 13 amino acids. V lost 4 bases and J lost 1, with 7 bases in between. DNA of the CDR3: TGTGCCACCAGCAAGCGCGGGAACACTGAAGCTTTCTTT. Translated, it gives CATSKRGNTEAFF.

The chain has TRBV6-2 or TRBV6-3 and TRBJ1-1; D not certain. In germline, CDR1 is MNHEY, CDR2 SVGEGT. V shed 4 bases and J shed 0 bases, with 9 bases lying between them. The CDR3 spans 14 residues. CDR3 coding DNA: TGTGCCAGCAGTTTCCTTCCGGTGAACACTGAAGCTTTCTTT. Residues: CASSFLPVNTEAFF.

The chain joins TRBV19 to TRBJ1-1; D gene unclear. Trimming pared 5 bases from V and 5 bases from J, leaving 12 bases between. This CDR3 is 13 amino acids long. Germline-derived CDR1 and CDR2 are LNHDA and SQIVND (reference sequence). As DNA, the CDR3 is TGTGCCAGTAGTGTCACCTCTACTACTGAAGCTTTCTTT. Its protein is CASSVTSTTEAFF.

The rearrangement joins TRBV5-4 to TRBJ2-3; D tentatively fits TRBD1 or TRBD2 (5 bases each). Germline CDR1 SGHNT, CDR2 YYREEE (reference sequence). The germline V and J ends were trimmed by 0 bases and 0 bases, with 8 bases remaining between them. The length of the CDR3 is 15 residues. This chain's CDR3 is CASSLAGSSTDTQYF. The CDR3 bases are TGTGCCAGCAGCTTGGCAGGGAGCAGCACAGATACGCAGTATTTT.

The chain has TRBV18 and TRBJ2-7; 7 positions match TRBD2. Unmatched junction bases numbered 11, after V lost 6 bases and J lost 0 bases. CDR3 size: 16 residues. Per the germline V gene, CDR1 is KGHSH and CDR2 is LQKENI. CDR3 loop: CASSPTAGPSSYEQYF. The CDR3 bases are TGTGCCAGCTCCCCGACAGCGGGGCCTAGCTCCTACGAGCAGTACTTC.

To note about this clonotype: One end of the junction is discordant with germline, which a read error may explain. The chain links TRBV30 to TRBJ1-1; D gene ambiguous. Germline V gene sequence: CDR1 GTSNPN, CDR2 SVGIG (reference sequence). This CDR3 is built from 12 residues. The CDR3 reads CARSDLNTEAFF. The CDR3 nucleotides are TGTGCCCGGAGTGACCTGAACACTGAAGCTTTCTTT.

The V gene is TRBV6-6, the J gene TRBJ2-2; tentatively, D is TRBD1 (5 bases). Germline V CDR1 and CDR2: MNHNY, SVGAGI (reference sequence). Trimming took 7 bases from V and 0 from J, leaving 12 bases between them. The CDR3 loop spans 15 amino acids. CDR3 nucleotides: TGTGCCAGCACCCCGACAGTAGCGAACACCGGGGAGCTGTTTTTT. Translation gives CASTPTVANTGELFF.

The table lists this clonotype with a count of one. The CDR3, as DNA: TGTGCCACCAGCAGGGCCACCGGGACACCCTATGGCTACACCTTC. Its protein is CATSRATGTPYGYTF. This chain uses TRBV15 with TRBJ1-2, with D perhaps TRBD1 (6 bases). The CDR3 loop spans 15 amino acids. The V and J ends lost 3 bases and 4 bases respectively, with 15 bases between them. The germline V gene encodes CDR1 LNHNV and CDR2 YYDKDF (reference sequence). The whole variable domain, remainder taken from reference TRBV15 and TRBJ1-2, is DAMVIQNPRYQVTQFGKPVTLSCSQTLNHNVMYWYQQKSSQAPKLLFHYYDKDFNNEADTPDNFQSRRPNTSFCFLDIRSPGLGDTAMYLCATSRATGTPYGYTFGSGTRLTVV.

This chain links TRBV12-3 or TRBV12-4 with TRBJ1-6; 8 bases line up with TRBD1. J lost 4 bases, V lost 6 bases, and 5 bases had no gene match. There are 15 residues in the CDR3. Here the CDR3 DNA reads TGTGCCAGCAGCCCCGGGACAGGTTATAATTCACCCCTCCACTTT. Its protein is CASSPGTGYNSPLHF.

This chain connects TRBV29-1 to TRBJ2-1, with TRBD1 matching 9 bases. Germline CDR1 is SQVTM and CDR2 is ANQGSEA. CDR3 length equals 13 residues. J gave up 3 bases and V 7 bases, and 4 bases lay outside the gene matches. The CDR3, as DNA: TGCAGCGCATCGGGACAGGGCTACAATGAGCAGTTCTTC. This translates into CSASGQGYNEQFF.

V is TRBV30 and J is TRBJ1-4; TRBD1 might be the D (5 bases). Per germline, CDR1 GTSNPN and CDR2 SVGIG (reference sequence). With 3 bases removed from V and 8 bases from J, the gap between germline ends came to 19 bases. This CDR3 has 15 amino acids. CDR3 in DNA: TGTGCCTGGAGGGTGGTCGGCAGGGCGTCAGAAAAACTGTTTTTT. This sequence encodes CAWRVVGRASEKLFF.

The rearrangement links TRBV30 to TRBJ2-1; D may be TRBD2 (5 bases). The V end lost 5 bases, the J end lost 6 bases, and 11 bases lay between the germline ends. The CDR3 loop spans 12 amino acids. The V gene's germline CDR1 is GTSNPN and CDR2 SVGIG (reference sequence). CDR3 in DNA: TGTGCCTGGCTCCCCGCGGGCAATGAGCAGTTCTTC. Amino acids: CAWLPAGNEQFF.

This rearrangement joins TRBV29-1 to TRBJ2-4; 8 positions match TRBD2. There are 13 residues in the CDR3. The V gene's germline CDR1 is SQVTM and CDR2 ANQGSEA. The V and J ends lost 2 bases and 5 bases, in that order; junction bases with no gene match: 2. CDR3 nucleotide sequence: TGCAGCGTTGAACTGGGACTAGAAAACATTCAGTACTTC. Its translation: CSVELGLENIQYF. Filled out from reference TRBV29-1 and TRBJ2-4, the complete variable domain reads SAVISQKPSRDICQRGTSLTIQCQVDSQVTMMFWYRQQPGQSLTLIATANQGSEATYESGFVIDKFPISRPNLTFSTLTVSNMSPEDSSIYLCSVELGLENIQYFGAGTRLSVL.

The chain has TRBV24-1 and TRBJ1-5, with 10 bases identical to TRBD1. The CDR3 covers 13 residues. Germline-derived CDR1 and CDR2 are KGHDR and SFDVKD. V dropped 10 bases and J dropped 5; count of bases not matched to a gene: 4. CDR3 sequence reads: CATGQGIDQPQHF. Written as DNA, the CDR3 is TGTGCCACGGGACAGGGGATCGATCAGCCCCAGCATTTT.

V gene TRBV6-5 combines with J gene TRBJ1-5, with D unresolved. Germline CDR1 and CDR2: MNHEY and SVGAGI. The CDR3 is 15 residues long. The V end was cut by 8 bases, the J end by 0 bases, with 14 bases between. The CDR3 loop reads CASRPSLYSNQPQHF. In DNA, the CDR3 is TGTGCCAGCCGTCCCTCTCTATATAGCAATCAGCCCCAGCATTTT.